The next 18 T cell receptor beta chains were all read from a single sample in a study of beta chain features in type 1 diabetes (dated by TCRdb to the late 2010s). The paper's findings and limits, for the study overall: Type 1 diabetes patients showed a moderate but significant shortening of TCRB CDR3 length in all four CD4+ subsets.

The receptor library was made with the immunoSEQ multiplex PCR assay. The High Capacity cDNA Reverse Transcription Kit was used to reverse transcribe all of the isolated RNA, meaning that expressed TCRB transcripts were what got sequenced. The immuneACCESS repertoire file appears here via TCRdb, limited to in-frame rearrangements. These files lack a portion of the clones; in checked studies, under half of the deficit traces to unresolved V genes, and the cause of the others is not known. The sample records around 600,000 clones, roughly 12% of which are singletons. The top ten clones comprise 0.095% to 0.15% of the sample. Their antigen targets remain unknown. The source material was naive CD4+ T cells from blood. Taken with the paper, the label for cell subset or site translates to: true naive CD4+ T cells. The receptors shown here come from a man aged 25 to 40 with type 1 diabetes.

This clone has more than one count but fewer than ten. The CDR3 DNA reads as TGTGCCAGCAGCCAAGTAACCCCTGAGTCTGATACGCAGTATTTT. Residues: CASSQVTPESDTQYF. The rearrangement joins TRBV4-2 to TRBJ2-3; D gene uncertain. Trimming pared 1 base from V and 6 bases from J, leaving 14 bases between. The CDR3 is 15 amino acids. The germline V gene has CDR1 LGHNA and CDR2 YNFKEQ.

The CDR3 DNA reads as TGCAGCGTTGGAGATCAGCCCCAGCATTTT. This codes for CSVGDQPQHF. The V call is TRBV29-1, the J call TRBJ1-5; unclear D gene. Trimming shortened V by 4 bases and J by 5 bases, and 3 bases separated the two germline ends. CDR1 and CDR2 from the germline V gene are SQVTM and ANQGSEA. This CDR3 region has 10 residues.

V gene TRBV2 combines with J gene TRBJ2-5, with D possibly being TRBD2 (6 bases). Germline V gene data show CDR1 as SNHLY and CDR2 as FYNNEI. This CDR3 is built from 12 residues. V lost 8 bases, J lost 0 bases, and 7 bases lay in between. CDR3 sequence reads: CASGGDQETQYF. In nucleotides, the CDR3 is TGTGCCAGCGGCGGGGACCAAGAGACCCAGTACTTC.

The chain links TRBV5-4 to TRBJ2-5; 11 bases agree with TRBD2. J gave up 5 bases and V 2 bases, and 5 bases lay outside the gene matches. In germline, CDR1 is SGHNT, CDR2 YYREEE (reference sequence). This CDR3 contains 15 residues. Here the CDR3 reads CASSFGLAGGETQYF. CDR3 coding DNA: TGTGCCAGCAGCTTCGGACTAGCGGGTGGGGAGACCCAGTACTTC.

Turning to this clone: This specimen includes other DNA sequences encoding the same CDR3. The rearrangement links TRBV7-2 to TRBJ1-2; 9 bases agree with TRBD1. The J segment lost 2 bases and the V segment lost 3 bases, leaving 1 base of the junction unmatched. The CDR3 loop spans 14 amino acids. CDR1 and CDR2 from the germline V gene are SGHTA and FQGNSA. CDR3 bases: TGTGCCAGCAGCTTTGGACAGGGGAACTATGGCTACACCTTC. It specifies CASSFGQGNYGYTF.

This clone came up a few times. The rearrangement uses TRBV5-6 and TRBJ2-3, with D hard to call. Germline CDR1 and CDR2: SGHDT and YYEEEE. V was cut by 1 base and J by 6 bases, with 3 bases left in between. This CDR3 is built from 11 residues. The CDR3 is CASSLQDTQYF. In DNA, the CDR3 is TGTGCCAGCAGCTTGCAGGATACGCAGTATTTT.

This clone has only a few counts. The CDR3 nucleotides are TGTGCCAGCAGCTTAGTAACCGCGACCACCTACAATGAGCAGTTCTTC. It translates to CASSLVTATTYNEQFF. The chain recombines TRBV11-2 with TRBJ2-1; D gene ambiguous. CDR1 is SGHAT and CDR2 is FQNNGV in the germline V gene. This CDR3 comprises 16 residues. V was pared by 1 base and J by 2 bases, with 12 bases between.

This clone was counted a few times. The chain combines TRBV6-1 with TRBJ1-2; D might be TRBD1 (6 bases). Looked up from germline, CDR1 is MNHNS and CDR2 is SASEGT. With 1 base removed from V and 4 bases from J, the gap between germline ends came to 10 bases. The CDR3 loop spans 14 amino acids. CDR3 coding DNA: TGTGCCAGCAGTGAAGACGGGACATTCTATGGCTACACCTTC. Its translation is CASSEDGTFYGYTF.

The CDR3 here is CAWSVDLAGLDEQFF. In DNA form, the CDR3 reads TGTGCCTGGAGTGTCGATCTAGCGGGACTTGATGAGCAGTTCTTC. The V and J genes are TRBV30 and TRBJ2-1; 9 bases map to TRBD2. CDR3 length: 15 amino acids. The V gene end was trimmed by 0 bases and the J gene end by 8 bases; junction bases not matched to a gene: 8. Germline CDR1 and CDR2: GTSNPN and SVGIG (reference sequence).

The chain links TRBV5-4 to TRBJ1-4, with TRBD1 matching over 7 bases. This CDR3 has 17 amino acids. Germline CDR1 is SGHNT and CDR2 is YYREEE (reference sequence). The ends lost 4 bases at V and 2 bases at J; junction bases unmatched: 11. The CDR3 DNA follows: TGTGCCAGCAGCCCGTCCCAGGGGGTAACCACTAATGAAAAACTGTTTTTT. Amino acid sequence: CASSPSQGVTTNEKLFF.

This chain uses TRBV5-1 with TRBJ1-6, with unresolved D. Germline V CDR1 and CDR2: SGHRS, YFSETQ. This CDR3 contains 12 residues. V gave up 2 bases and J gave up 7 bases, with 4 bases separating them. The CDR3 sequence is CASSFPNSPLHF. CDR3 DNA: TGCGCCAGCAGCTTTCCGAATTCACCCCTCCACTTT. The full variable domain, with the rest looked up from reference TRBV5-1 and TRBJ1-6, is KAGVTQTPRYLIKTRGQQVTLSCSPISGHRSVSWYQQTPGQGLQFLFEYFSETQRNKGNFPGRFSGRQFSNSRSEMNVSTLELGDSALYLCASSFPNSPLHFGNGTRLTVT.

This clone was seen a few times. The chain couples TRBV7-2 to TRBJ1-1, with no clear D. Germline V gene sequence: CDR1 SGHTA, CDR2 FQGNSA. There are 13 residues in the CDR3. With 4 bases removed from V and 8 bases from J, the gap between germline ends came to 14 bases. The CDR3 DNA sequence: TGTGCCAGCAGCTCCCAGACTCCCTTCGAAGCTTTCTTT. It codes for CASSSQTPFEAFF.

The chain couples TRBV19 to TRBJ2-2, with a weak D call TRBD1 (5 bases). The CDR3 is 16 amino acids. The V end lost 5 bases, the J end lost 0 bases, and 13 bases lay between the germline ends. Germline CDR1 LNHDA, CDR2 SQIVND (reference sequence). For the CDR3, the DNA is TGTGCCAGTAGTGGACGACAGTCCTCGAACACCGGGGAGCTGTTTTTT. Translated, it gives CASSGRQSSNTGELFF.

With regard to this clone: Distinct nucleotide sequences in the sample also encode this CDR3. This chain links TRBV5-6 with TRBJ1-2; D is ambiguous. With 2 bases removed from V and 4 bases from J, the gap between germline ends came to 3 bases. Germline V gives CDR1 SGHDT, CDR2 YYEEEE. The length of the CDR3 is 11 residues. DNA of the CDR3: TGTGCCAGCAGCTTCAGCTATGGCTACACCTTC. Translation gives CASSFSYGYTF.

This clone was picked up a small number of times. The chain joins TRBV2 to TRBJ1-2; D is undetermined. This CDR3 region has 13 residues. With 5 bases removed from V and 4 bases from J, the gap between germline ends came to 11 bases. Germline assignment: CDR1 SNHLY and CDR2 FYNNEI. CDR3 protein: CASSSPPGYGYTF. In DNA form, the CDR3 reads TGTGCCAGCAGTTCCCCCCCGGGCTATGGCTACACCTTC.

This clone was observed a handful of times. The CDR3 reads CASSDRPTIGGYTF. The CDR3 nucleotides are TGTGCCAGCAGTGACCGCCCCACGATAGGTGGCTACACCTTC. J is TRBJ1-2 and V is TRBV25-1; D uncertain. The germline V and J ends were trimmed by 3 bases and 7 bases, with 15 bases remaining between them. Germline V gives CDR1 MGHDK, CDR2 SYGVNS. The CDR3 is 14 residues long.

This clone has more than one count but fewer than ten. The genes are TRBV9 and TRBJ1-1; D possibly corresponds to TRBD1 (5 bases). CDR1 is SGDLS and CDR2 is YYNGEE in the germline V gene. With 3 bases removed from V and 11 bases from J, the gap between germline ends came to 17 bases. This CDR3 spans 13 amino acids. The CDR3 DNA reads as TGTGCCAGCAGCGCCTCACCCGGGACCCAGGCTTTCTTT. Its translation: CASSASPGTQAFF.

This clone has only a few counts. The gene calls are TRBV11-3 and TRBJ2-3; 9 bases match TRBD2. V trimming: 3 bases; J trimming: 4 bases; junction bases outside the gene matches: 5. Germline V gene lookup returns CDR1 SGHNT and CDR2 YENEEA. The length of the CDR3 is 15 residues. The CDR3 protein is CASSFISGGSDTQYF. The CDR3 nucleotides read TGTGCCAGCAGCTTCATTAGCGGGGGCTCAGATACGCAGTATTTT.